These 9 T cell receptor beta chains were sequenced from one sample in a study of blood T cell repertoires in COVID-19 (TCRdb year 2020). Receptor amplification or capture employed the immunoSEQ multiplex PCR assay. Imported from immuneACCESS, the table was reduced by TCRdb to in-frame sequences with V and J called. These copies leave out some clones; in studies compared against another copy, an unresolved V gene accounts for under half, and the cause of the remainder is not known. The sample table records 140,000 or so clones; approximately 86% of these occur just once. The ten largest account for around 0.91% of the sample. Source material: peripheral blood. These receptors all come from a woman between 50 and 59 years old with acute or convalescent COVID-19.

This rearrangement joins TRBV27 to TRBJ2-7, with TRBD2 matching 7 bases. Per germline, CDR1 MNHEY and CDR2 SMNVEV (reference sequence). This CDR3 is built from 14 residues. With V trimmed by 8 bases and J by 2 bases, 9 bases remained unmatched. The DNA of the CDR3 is TGTGCCAGCCGGCGGGGGAATCAACCCTACGAGCAGTACTTC. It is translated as CASRRGNQPYEQYF.

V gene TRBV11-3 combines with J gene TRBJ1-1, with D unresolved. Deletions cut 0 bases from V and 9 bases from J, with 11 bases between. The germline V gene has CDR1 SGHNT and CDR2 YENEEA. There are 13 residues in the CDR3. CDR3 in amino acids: CASSLEAGIKAFF. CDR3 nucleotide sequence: TGTGCCAGCAGCTTAGAGGCTGGCATTAAAGCTTTCTTT.

This CDR3 reads CASSHRYNEQFF. The CDR3 coding sequence is TGTGCCAGCAGCCACAGGTACAATGAGCAGTTCTTC. The chain couples TRBV3-1 (or the pseudogene TRBV3-2) to TRBJ2-1; D not certain. This CDR3 comprises 12 residues. Germline CDR1 reads LGHDT; CDR2 reads YNNKEL (reference sequence). V lost 3 bases to trimming and J lost 4 bases, with 4 bases between them.

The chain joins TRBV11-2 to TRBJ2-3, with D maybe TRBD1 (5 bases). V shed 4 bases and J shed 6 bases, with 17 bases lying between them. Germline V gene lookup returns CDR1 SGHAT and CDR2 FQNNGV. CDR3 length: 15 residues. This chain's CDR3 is CASSSSGALLDTQYF. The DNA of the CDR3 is TGTGCCAGCAGCTCTTCTGGGGCGCTTTTGGATACGCAGTATTTT. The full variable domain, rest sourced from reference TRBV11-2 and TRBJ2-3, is EAGVAQSPRYKIIEKRQSVAFWCNPISGHATLYWYQQILGQGPKLLIQFQNNGVVDDSQLPKDRFSAERLKGVDSTLKIQPAKLEDSAVYLCASSSSGALLDTQYFGPGTRLTVL.

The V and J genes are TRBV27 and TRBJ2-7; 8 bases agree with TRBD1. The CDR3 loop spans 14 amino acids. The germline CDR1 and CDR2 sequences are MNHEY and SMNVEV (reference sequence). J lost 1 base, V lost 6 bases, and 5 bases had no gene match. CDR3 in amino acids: CASSRTGPSYEQYF. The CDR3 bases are TGTGCCAGCAGCAGGACAGGGCCTTCCTACGAGCAGTACTTC.

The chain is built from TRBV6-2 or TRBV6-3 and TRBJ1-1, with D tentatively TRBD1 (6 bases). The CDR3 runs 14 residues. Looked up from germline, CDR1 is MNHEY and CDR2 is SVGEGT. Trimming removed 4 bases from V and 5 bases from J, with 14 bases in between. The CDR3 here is CASSSYRVETEAFF. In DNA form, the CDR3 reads TGTGCCAGCAGTTCTTACAGGGTCGAGACTGAAGCTTTCTTT.

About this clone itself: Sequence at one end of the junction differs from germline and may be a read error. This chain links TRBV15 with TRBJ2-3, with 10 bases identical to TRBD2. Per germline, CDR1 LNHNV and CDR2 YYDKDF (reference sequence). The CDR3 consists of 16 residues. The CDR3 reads CATSGDTSGITDTQYF. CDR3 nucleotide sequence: TGTGCCACCAGCGGAGACACTAGCGGGATTACAGATACGCAGTATTTT. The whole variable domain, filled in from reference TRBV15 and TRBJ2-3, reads DAMVIQNPRYQVTQFGKPVTLSCSQTLNHNVMYWYQQKSSQAPKLLFHYYDKDFNNEADTPDNFQSRRPNTSFCFLDIRSPGLGDTAMYLCATSGDTSGITDTQYFGPGTRLTVL.

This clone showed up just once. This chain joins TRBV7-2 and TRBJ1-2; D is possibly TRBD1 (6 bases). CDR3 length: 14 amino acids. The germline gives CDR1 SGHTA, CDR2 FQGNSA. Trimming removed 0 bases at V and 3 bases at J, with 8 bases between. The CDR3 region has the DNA TGTGCCAGCAGCTTAGCAGGGGGGGACTATGGCTACACCTTC. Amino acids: CASSLAGGDYGYTF.

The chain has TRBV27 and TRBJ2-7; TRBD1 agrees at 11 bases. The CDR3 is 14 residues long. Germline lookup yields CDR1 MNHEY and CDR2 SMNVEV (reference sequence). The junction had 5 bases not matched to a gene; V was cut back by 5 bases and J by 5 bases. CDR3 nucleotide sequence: TGTGCCAGCAGTACCAGGACAGGGGGCGACGAGCAGTACTTC. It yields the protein CASSTRTGGDEQYF.